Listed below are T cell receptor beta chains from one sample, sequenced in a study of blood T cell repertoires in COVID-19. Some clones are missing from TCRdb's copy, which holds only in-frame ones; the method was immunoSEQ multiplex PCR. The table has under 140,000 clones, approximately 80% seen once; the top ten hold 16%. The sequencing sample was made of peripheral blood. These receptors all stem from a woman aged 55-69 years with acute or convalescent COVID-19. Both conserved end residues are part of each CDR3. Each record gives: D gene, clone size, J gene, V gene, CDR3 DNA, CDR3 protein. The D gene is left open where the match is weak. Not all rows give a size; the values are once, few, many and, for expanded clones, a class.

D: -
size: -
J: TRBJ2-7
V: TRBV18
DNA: TGTGCCAGCTCACCACCTTCCCGGGGAGCCTACGAGCAGTACTTC
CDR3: CASSPPSRGAYEQYF

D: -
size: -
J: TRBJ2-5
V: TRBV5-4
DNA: TGTGCCAGCAGCTTGGGGGGCAGGGGATCAGAGACCCAGTACTTC
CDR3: CASSLGGRGSETQYF

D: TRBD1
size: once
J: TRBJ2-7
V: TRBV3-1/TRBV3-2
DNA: TGTGCCAGCAGCCAGCCGGGACAGGGGTACGAGCAGTACTTC
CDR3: CASSQPGQGYEQYF

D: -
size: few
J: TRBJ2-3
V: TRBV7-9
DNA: TGTGCCAGCAGCCCAAGAGGCCGCCCAGATACGCAGTATTTT
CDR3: CASSPRGRPDTQYF

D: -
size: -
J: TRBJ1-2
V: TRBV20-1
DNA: TGCAGTGCTCCAACAGGGTACGGCTACACCTTC
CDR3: CSAPTGYGYTF

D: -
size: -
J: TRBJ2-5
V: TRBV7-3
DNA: TGTGCCAGCAGCCTCCGAGGGGGGGCGCTGGAAGAGACCCAGTACTTC
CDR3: CASSLRGGALEETQYF

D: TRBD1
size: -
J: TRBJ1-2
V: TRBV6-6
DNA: TGTGCCAGCAGTTACCAGGACAGGGAAGGTGGCTACACCTTC
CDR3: CASSYQDREGGYTF

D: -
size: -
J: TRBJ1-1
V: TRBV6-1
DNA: TGTGCCAGCAGTGAAAATCCCCCCAGTGAAGCTTTCTTT
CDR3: CASSENPPSEAFF

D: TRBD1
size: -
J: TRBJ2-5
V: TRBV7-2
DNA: TGTGCCAGCAGCTTTGCGGACAGGGAACAAGAGACCCAGTACTTC
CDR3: CASSFADREQETQYF

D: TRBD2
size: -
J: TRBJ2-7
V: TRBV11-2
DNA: TGTGCCAGCAGCTCGGGGACTAGCGCTGACGAGCAGTACTTC
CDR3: CASSSGTSADEQYF

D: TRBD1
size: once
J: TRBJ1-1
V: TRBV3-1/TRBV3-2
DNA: TGTGCCAGCAGCCAAGACGGGACAGGTCGGTCTGCTTTCTTT
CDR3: CASSQDGTGRSAFF